This T cell receptor (beta chain) appears in the sequencing data of a study of shared clonotypes between healthy human individuals. The naive CD8 fraction comprised CD45RO-negative cells positively selected for CCR7 and excluded terminally differentiated effector memory CD45RA+ cells. Points from the study as a whole: Rarefaction curves obtained for sorted subsets showed sequencing incomplete despite large depth. A handful of donors showed sharing of around 5% of naive CD4 clonotypes. Sampling used blood alone; tissue repertoires probably differ.

Produced via immunoSEQ multiplex PCR; TCRdb's table is partial and in-frame only. Of about 2,200,000 clones listed, roughly 91% were seen once; the top ten hold roughly 1.8%. Of note for this clone: No antigen is known for it.

The sequencing input was naive CD8+ T cells from PBMCs. The sequence derives from a young man in good health. Some clones in this sample may be carry-over from other donors' samples.

CDR3 protein: CASSLSRVTNTGELFF. In DNA form, the CDR3 reads TGTGCCAGCAGCTTAAGCAGGGTAACGAACACCGGGGAGCTGTTTTTT. V gene TRBV7-9 combines with J gene TRBJ2-2; possible D gene TRBD1, 5 bases. The CDR3 spans 16 residues. Trimming left V 2 bases short and J 0 bases short, with 10 bases between. Germline V lookup: CDR1 SEHNR, CDR2 FQNEAQ (reference sequence).